This TCR beta chain emerged from a study of T-cell memory formation after mild COVID-19. Whole-study findings and limits: Memory from before infection featured some responding clones, which suggests cross-reactive memory joined.

This clonotype was observed a handful of times. Its specificity is not known. From the 5' RACE reads, TCRdb called clonotypes with MiXCR, one entry per CDR3 protein. The sample shows roughly 510,000 distinct CDR3 sequences, roughly 17% of them seen only once. The V gene lost 8 bases and the J gene lost 13 bases, with 11 bases spanning the gap. The CDR3 has 8 amino acids. Per germline, CDR1 GTSNPN and CDR2 SVGIG (reference sequence). The sequence was collected from an adult woman who had mild COVID-19 (a few samples of this study predate the infection). Cell type and time point are not known. The chain joins TRBV30 to TRBJ1-2; possible D gene TRBD1, 5 bases. Sequencing was carried out using PBMCs or a T cell subset sorted from them (not recorded which). The CDR3 is CARDGGTF. The DNA for the CDR3 is TGTGCCAGGGACGGGGGCACCTTC.